This T cell receptor (beta chain) was recovered during a study of T cells after somatic rescue of genetic block. Trimming removed 0 bases at V and 5 bases at J, with 10 bases between. Looked up from germline, CDR1 is ENHRY and CDR2 is SYGVKD. This CDR3 has 14 residues. Method: immunoSEQ multiplex PCR; TCRdb's copy keeps in-frame clones and lacks some. The repertoire holds roughly 110,000 clones, with around nine tenths as singletons. This sequence was found in a woman aged 18-35 years. V and J are TRBV10-3 and TRBJ1-2; D is uncertain. The sequenced sample consisted of peripheral blood mononuclear cells (PBMCs). The CDR3 DNA follows: TGTGCCATCAGTGAGTCGATTCCCCCGTATGGCTACACCTTC. Its translation is CAISESIPPYGYTF.